This T cell receptor beta chain was found in a study of shared clonotypes between healthy human individuals (dated by TCRdb to the early 2020s). For context, the study as a whole: A few men and a couple of women, aged 18 to 49 years, made up the cohort. To estimate repertoire size and how much clonotype sharing occurs between individuals, the study deeply sequenced the blood TCR repertoires of several healthy adults. Libraries were prepared and TCR repertoires were sequenced by different laboratories using diverse techniques, in order to increase sequencing depth and limit assay-specific biases. Each donor's leukapheresis produced roughly between about 0.8 and 10 billion PBMCs. Paper-wide results and their limitations: Because the study included only a small number of donors, the genetic and exposure-history diversity represented was limited. Pairwise subsampling led to the expectation that sequencing depth would affect the degree of clonotype sharing among donors. Sampling was restricted to blood, and TCR repertoires in tissues likely differ from the TCR repertoires found in blood.

The CDR3 starts with the cysteine, ends with the phenylalanine, and has 17 residues. Left in the record is the CDR3 DNA by itself, 51 bases read in frame from the first base. Via the germline V gene, CDR1 is SNHLY and CDR2 FYNNEI. V is cut by 5 bases and J by 0 bases, and the space between the germline ends is 19 bases. Healthy HIV-negative adults with no recently reported acute infections or vaccinations were included as donors. Every donor was a Caucasian adult living in Nashville, Tennessee, USA. In the unsorted samples, some 94 million PBMCs were counted, and genomic DNA was extracted using the QIAamp DNA Blood Mini kit. After blood collection by leukapheresis, PBMCs were isolated using Ficoll-Histopaque density gradient centrifugation and then cryopreserved in the vapor phase of liquid nitrogen. Using the deep immunoSEQ assay, multiplex PCR amplified TCR CDR3 regions from genomic DNA. For each cell subset, the extracted genomic DNA was distributed evenly across all wells of several immunoSEQ 96-well plates, and each plate served as one replicate. Each replicate PCR for unsorted PBMC received 300 to 350 ng genomic DNA, equal to approximately 30,000 T cell genomes. Ten immunoSEQ deep assay plates were used to sequence unsorted PBMC genomic DNA. The purified libraries were quantified using a Qubit 3.0 fluorometer, sized with a Bioanalyzer 2100, and then quantified again using the KAPA Library Quantification kit. Each immunoSEQ 96-well plate was sequenced on its own single-read 150-cycle Illumina NextSeq 550 flow cell. The study's processing was this. Because the immunoSEQ output included only junctional sequences and no quality scores, the filtering could not be the same as the filtering used for full-length reads. Sequences were annotated with PyIR, a Python wrapper for IgBLAST v1.9, and V/J genes and CDR3 were assigned using IMGT germline references. Reads with weak V/J assignments (E-value above 1e-6), missing CDR3, stop codons, out-of-frame junctions, or ambiguous translated residues were removed. V3J clonotypes were defined as sequences sharing an identical inferred V gene, J gene, and CDR3 amino acid sequence. The percentage overlap between two repertoires was calculated by dividing the number of shared unique clonotypes by the size of the smaller repertoire. RTK rarefaction, the Chao1 estimator, and Recon v2.1 estimates of unobserved clonotypes were used to assess repertoire richness. This is the immuneACCESS table as TCRdb keeps it, with only in-frame sequences that have V and J called. A part of the clones is gone; compared with another copy, unresolved V genes explain less than half, and the rest is unexplained. For V, J and clone size, that table is used; D and trimming come from the DNA. Here the sample has about 490,000 clones; more than 75% occur a single time. Around 12% of the sample lies in the top ten.

This clone was seen ten or more times. It lacks a known antigen. Base qualities are not at hand, and no much larger clone is one base apart. Other DNA sequences from this sample encode an identical CDR3 as well. The chain is made from TRBV2 and TRBJ1-2; TRBD1 is a weak D gene call, 5 bases matching. The sequence was collected from a woman aged 35 to 49 in good health. Some clones in this sample may be carry-over from other donors' samples. The specimen was PBMCs. This receptor has the CDR3 CASSKTWGGITNYGYTF. In nucleotide form, the sequence is TGTGCCAGCAGTAAAACGTGGGGGGGAATCACTAACTATGGCTACACCTTC.